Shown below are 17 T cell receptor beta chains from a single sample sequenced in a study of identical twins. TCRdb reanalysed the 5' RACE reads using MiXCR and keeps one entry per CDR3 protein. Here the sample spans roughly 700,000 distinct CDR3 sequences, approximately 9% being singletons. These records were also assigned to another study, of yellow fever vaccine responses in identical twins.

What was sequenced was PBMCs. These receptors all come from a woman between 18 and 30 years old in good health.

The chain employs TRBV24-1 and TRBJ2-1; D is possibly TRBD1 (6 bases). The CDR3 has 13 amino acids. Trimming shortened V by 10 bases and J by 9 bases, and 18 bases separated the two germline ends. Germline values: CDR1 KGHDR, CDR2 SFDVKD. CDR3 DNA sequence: TGTGCCACGCAAGGGACAACCCGTAGTGAGCAGTTCTTC. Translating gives CATQGTTRSEQFF.

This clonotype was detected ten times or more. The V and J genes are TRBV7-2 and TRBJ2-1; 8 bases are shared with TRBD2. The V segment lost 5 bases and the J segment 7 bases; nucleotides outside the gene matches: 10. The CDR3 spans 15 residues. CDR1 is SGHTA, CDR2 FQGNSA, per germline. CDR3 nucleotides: TGTGCCAGCAGCCCCCGGTCGGGGGGGCTGAATGAGCAGTTCTTC. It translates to CASSPRSGGLNEQFF.

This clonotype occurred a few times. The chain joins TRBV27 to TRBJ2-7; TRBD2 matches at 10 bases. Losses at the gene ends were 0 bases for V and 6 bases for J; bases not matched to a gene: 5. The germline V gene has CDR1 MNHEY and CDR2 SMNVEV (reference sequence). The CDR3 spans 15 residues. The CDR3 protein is CASSLSSGGSFEQYF. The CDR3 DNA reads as TGTGCCAGCAGTTTATCTAGCGGGGGGTCTTTCGAGCAGTACTTC.

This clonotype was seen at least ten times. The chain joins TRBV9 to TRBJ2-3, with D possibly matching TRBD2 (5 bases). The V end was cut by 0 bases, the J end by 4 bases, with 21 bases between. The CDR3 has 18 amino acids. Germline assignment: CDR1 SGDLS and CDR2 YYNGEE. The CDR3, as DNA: TGTGCCAGCAGCGTAGCGAGGTCACCCGAGGAGGACGCAGATACGCAGTATTTT. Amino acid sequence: CASSVARSPEEDADTQYF.

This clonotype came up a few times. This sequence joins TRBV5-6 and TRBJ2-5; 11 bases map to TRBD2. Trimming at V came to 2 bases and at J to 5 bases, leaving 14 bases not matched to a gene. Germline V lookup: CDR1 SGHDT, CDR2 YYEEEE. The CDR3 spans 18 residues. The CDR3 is CASSFRTSGREPKETQYF. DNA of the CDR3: TGTGCCAGCAGCTTCCGGACTAGCGGGCGGGAGCCTAAGGAGACCCAGTACTTC.

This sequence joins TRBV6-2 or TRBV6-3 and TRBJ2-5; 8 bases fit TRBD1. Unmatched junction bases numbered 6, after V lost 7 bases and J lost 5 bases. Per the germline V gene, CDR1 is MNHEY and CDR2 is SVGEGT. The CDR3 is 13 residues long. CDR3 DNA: TGTGCCAGCACCGAGGACAGGGCGGAGACCCAGTACTTC. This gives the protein CASTEDRAETQYF.

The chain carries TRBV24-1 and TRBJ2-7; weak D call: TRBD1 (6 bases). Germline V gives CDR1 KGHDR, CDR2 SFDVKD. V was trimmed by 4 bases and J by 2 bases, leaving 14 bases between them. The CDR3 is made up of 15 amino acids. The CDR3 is CATSDPSDSPYEQYF. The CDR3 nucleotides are TGTGCCACCAGTGACCCGTCGGACAGTCCCTACGAGCAGTACTTC.

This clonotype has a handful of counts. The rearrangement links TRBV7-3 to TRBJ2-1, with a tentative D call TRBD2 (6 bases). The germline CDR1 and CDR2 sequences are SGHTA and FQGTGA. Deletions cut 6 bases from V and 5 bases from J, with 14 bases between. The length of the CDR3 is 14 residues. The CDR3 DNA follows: TGTGCCAGCAGAGCCTCGGGGGAGCACAATGAGCAGTTCTTC. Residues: CASRASGEHNEQFF.

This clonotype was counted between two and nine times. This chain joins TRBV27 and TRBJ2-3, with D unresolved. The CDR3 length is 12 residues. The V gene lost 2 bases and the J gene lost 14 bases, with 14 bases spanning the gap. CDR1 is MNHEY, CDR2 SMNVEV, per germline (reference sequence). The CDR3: CASSLGTTPPYF. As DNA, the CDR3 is TGTGCCAGCAGTTTAGGCACTACCCCTCCGTATTTT.

CDR3 sequence reads: CASSSGQEVDQPQHF. CDR3 nucleotides: TGTGCCAGCAGTTCTGGACAGGAGGTAGATCAGCCCCAGCATTTT. The V and J genes are TRBV3-1 and TRBJ1-5, with 7 bases aligning to TRBD1. J lost 5 bases, V lost 6 bases, and 10 bases had no gene match. The CDR3 length is 15 residues. Per the germline V gene, CDR1 is LGHDT and CDR2 is YNNKEL (reference sequence).

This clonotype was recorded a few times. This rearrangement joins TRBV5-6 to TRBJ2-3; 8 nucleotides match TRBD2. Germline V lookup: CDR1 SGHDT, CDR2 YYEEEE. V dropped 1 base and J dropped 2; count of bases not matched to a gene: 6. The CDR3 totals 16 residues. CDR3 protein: CASSLPGTRFTDTQYF. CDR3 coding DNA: TGTGCCAGCAGCTTGCCCGGGACTAGATTCACAGATACGCAGTATTTT.

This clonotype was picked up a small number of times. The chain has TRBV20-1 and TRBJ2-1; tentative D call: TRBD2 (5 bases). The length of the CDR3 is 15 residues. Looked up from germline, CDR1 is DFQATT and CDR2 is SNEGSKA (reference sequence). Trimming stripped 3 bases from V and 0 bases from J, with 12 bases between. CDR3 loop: CSASQAVLSYNEQFF. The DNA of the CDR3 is TGCAGTGCTAGCCAAGCGGTACTCTCCTACAATGAGCAGTTCTTC.

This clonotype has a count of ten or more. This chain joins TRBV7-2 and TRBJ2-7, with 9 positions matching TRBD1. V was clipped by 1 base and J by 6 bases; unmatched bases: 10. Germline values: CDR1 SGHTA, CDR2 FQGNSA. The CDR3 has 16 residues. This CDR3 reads CASSLVSPGTGSEQYF. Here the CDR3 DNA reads TGTGCCAGCAGCTTAGTATCCCCCGGGACAGGGAGCGAGCAGTACTTC.

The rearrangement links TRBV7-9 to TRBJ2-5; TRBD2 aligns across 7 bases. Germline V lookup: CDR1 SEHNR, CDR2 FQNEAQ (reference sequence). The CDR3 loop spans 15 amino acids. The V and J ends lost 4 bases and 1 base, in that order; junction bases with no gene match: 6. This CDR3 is CASSSTTSSQETQYF. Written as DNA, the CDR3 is TGTGCCAGCAGCTCAACGACTAGCAGCCAAGAGACCCAGTACTTC. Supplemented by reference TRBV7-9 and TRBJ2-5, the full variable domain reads DTGVSQNPRHKITKRGQNVTFRCDPISEHNRLYWYRQTLGQGPEFLTYFQNEAQLEKSRLLSDRFSAERPKGSFSTLEIQRTEQGDSAMYLCASSSTTSSQETQYFGPGTRLLVL.

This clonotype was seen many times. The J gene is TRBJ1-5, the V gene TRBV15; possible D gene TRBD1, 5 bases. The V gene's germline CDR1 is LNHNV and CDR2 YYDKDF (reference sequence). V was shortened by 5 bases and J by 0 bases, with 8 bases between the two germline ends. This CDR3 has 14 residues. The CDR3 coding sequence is TGTGCCACCAGCGGAGGGGTTAGCAATCAGCCCCAGCATTTT. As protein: CATSGGVSNQPQHF.

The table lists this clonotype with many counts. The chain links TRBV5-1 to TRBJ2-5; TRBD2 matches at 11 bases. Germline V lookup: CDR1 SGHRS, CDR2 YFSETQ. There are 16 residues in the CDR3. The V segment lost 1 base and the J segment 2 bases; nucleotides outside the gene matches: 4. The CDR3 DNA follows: TGCGCCAGCAGCTTGTGGACTAGCGGGCATCAAGAGACCCAGTACTTC. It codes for CASSLWTSGHQETQYF.

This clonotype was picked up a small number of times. The CDR3 nucleotides are TGTGCCAGCTCACCATTGACAGGGGCTAACAATGAGCAGTTCTTC. It codes for CASSPLTGANNEQFF. V usage is TRBV18 and J usage is TRBJ2-1; the match to TRBD1 covers 8 bases. V lost 2 bases, J lost 5 bases, and 5 bases stayed unmatched. Germline lookup yields CDR1 KGHSH and CDR2 LQKENI. The CDR3 has 15 residues.